This T cell receptor (beta chain) was observed in a study of T cell changes during pregnancy in multiple sclerosis. TCRdb keeps only in-frame clones here, not all; method: immunoSEQ multiplex PCR. The table records some 64,000 clones, about 92% of them present only once. This CDR3 has 14 amino acids. Germline lookup yields CDR1 SGHAT and CDR2 FQDESV (reference sequence). V shed 3 bases, J shed 5 bases, and the junction held 6 bases outside the gene matches. Specimen: peripheral blood, collected after pregnancy. The rearrangement uses TRBV11-1 and TRBJ1-1; TRBD1 aligns across 7 bases. The TCR comes from a female donor with multiple sclerosis, enrolled in a pregnancy study. The CDR3 protein is CASSLDQGGTEAFF. As DNA, the CDR3 is TGTGCCAGCAGCTTGGACCAGGGGGGAACTGAAGCTTTCTTT.